The 18 T cell receptor beta chains presented below share a single source sample, sequenced in a study of shared clonotypes between healthy human individuals. Produced via immunoSEQ multiplex PCR; TCRdb's table is partial and in-frame only. Of around 990,000 clones in the sample, 70% to 85% were seen once. Sequencing used memory CD4+ T cells from PBMCs. Subset defined: CD45RA-negative fraction. These receptors came from a man aged 18 to 30 in good health. Some clones in this sample may be carry-over from other donors' samples.

This chain connects TRBV20-1 to TRBJ2-2; no reliable D call. Trimming stripped 3 bases from V and 6 bases from J, with 5 bases between. Looked up from germline, CDR1 is DFQATT and CDR2 is SNEGSKA (reference sequence). This CDR3 spans 11 amino acids. The CDR3 loop reads CSASPPGELFF. CDR3 coding DNA: TGCAGTGCTAGTCCCCCCGGGGAGCTGTTTTTT.

Points on this clone: This likely came from a read error, as a far larger clone is one base away. The chain links TRBV2 to TRBJ1-1; 7 bases map to TRBD1. The CDR3 is 13 residues long. The trim removed 6 bases at V and 3 bases at J, leaving 4 bases unmatched. From germline, CDR1 is SNHLY and CDR2 FYNNEI. The CDR3 here is CASRLTGDTEAFF. The CDR3 DNA is TGTGCCAGCAGGCTAACAGGGGACACTGAAGCTTTCTTT.

The genes are TRBV25-1 and TRBJ1-1, with D unresolved. This CDR3 is built from 13 residues. Per germline, CDR1 MGHDK and CDR2 SYGVNS. With 4 bases removed from V and 1 base from J, the gap between germline ends came to 7 bases. CDR3: CASSGWGNTEAFF. The CDR3 DNA reads as TGTGCCAGCAGTGGATGGGGGAACACTGAAGCTTTCTTT.

The genes are TRBV4-3 and TRBJ2-7, with D possibly being TRBD1 (6 bases). CDR1 is LGHNA and CDR2 is YSLEER in the germline V gene. The CDR3 loop spans 18 amino acids. The germline V and J ends were trimmed by 0 bases and 3 bases, with 21 bases remaining between them. CDR3 in DNA: TGCGCCAGCAGCCAAGAATTGGGGCGGGCATGGACAGACTACGAGCAGTACTTC. This translates into CASSQELGRAWTDYEQYF.

This clone was found many times. The gene calls are TRBV25-1 and TRBJ1-5, with D uncertain. The ends were cut back, 1 base at V and 6 bases at J, with 16 bases in the middle. Germline V gene sequence: CDR1 MGHDK, CDR2 SYGVNS. CDR3 length: 16 residues. The CDR3 spells CASSESGFSHGQPQHF. CDR3 coding DNA: TGTGCCAGCAGTGAATCGGGGTTTAGCCACGGTCAGCCCCAGCATTTT.

The chain uses TRBV15 and TRBJ2-7; D perhaps matches TRBD1 (5 bases). CDR1 and CDR2 (germline): LNHNV, YYDKDF (reference sequence). The germline V and J ends were trimmed by 1 base and 3 bases, with 7 bases remaining between them. The length of the CDR3 is 13 residues. CDR3 region: CATSRGGHYEQYF. In DNA form, the CDR3 reads TGTGCCACCAGCAGAGGGGGCCACTACGAGCAGTACTTC.

DNA for the CDR3: TGCAGCGTTGAGAAAGGGTTTAGGGGGTATGGCTACACCTTC. This codes for CSVEKGFRGYGYTF. The chain links TRBV29-1 to TRBJ1-2; D perhaps matches TRBD1 (6 bases). CDR3 length: 14 residues. V lost 3 bases and J 5 bases, leaving 16 bases between the germline ends. Germline V gene data show CDR1 as SQVTM and CDR2 as ANQGSEA.

This clone was detected only a few times. J is TRBJ1-3 and V is TRBV5-1; weak D call: TRBD1 (5 bases). V was trimmed by 0 bases and J by 0 bases, leaving 10 bases between them. The CDR3 extends over 16 amino acids. Germline loops: CDR1 SGHRS, CDR2 YFSETQ. DNA for the CDR3: TGCGCCAGCAGCTTGGGGGGGAAAAGCTCTGGAAACACCATATATTTT. This translates into CASSLGGKSSGNTIYF. Full variable domain (outside the CDR3, taken from reference TRBV5-1 and TRBJ1-3): KAGVTQTPRYLIKTRGQQVTLSCSPISGHRSVSWYQQTPGQGLQFLFEYFSETQRNKGNFPGRFSGRQFSNSRSEMNVSTLELGDSALYLCASSLGGKSSGNTIYFGEGSWLTVV.

CDR3 region: CASSGALGSGNTIYF. The CDR3, as DNA: TGCGCCAGCAGCGGGGCCCTAGGCTCTGGAAACACCATATATTTT. The gene calls are TRBV4-1 and TRBJ1-3; D perhaps matches TRBD1 (5 bases). Germline-derived CDR1 and CDR2 are MGHRA and YSYEKL. The CDR3 is 15 residues long. The V end lost 5 bases, the J end lost 0 bases, and 11 bases lay between the germline ends.

The V and J genes are TRBV11-2 and TRBJ2-7; D unclear. The ends were cut back, 1 base at V and 0 bases at J, with 10 bases in the middle. The CDR3 sequence is 15 residues long. Germline V lookup: CDR1 SGHAT, CDR2 FQNNGV. DNA for the CDR3: TGTGCCAGCAGCTTAGGCCAGGCCAGCTCCTACGAGCAGTACTTC. Translated: CASSLGQASSYEQYF.

This rearrangement joins TRBV15 to TRBJ2-3; weak D call: TRBD2 (6 bases). Trimming removed 3 bases from V and 8 bases from J, with 12 bases in between. This CDR3 spans 13 amino acids. Germline CDR1 and CDR2: LNHNV and YYDKDF (reference sequence). The CDR3 here is CATSREPGGTQYF. The CDR3 DNA sequence: TGTGCCACCAGCAGGGAACCCGGGGGTACGCAGTATTTT.

This rearrangement joins TRBV30 to TRBJ2-7, with TRBD2 matching 7 bases. The CDR3 covers 14 residues. Germline V gene lookup returns CDR1 GTSNPN and CDR2 SVGIG (reference sequence). Unmatched junction bases numbered 6, after V lost 1 base and J lost 3 bases. CDR3 in DNA: TGTGCCTGGAGTGATTTCCCTAGCGGCTACGAGCAGTACTTC. Its translation: CAWSDFPSGYEQYF.

The chain recombines TRBV7-2 with TRBJ2-5; D is undetermined. V shed 3 bases and J shed 5 bases, with 10 bases lying between them. The V gene's germline CDR1 is SGHTA and CDR2 FQGNSA. This CDR3 comprises 13 residues. The CDR3 DNA sequence: TGTGCCAGCAGCTTTGTACGGTTGGAGACCCAGTACTTC. Its translation: CASSFVRLETQYF.

In this sample, this clone turned up many times. Distinct nucleotide sequences in the sample also encode this CDR3. The chain is built from TRBV11-2 and TRBJ2-7; 9 nucleotides agree with TRBD2. Germline V CDR1 and CDR2: SGHAT, FQNNGV. With 1 base clipped from V and 2 bases from J, the junction kept 3 bases outside the gene matches. This CDR3 region has 15 residues. The CDR3 sequence is CASSLGVAGAYEQYF. The DNA for the CDR3 is TGTGCCAGCAGCTTAGGGGTAGCGGGAGCCTACGAGCAGTACTTC.

The genes are TRBV29-1 and TRBJ2-5; D gene ambiguous. Germline values: CDR1 SQVTM, CDR2 ANQGSEA. Deletions cut 3 bases from V and 4 bases from J, with 9 bases between. The CDR3 spans 12 residues. CDR3 coding DNA: TGCAGCGTTGAGGCGGTACGAGAGACCCAGTACTTC. Protein: CSVEAVRETQYF.

The CDR3 sequence: CASSPSFLQGWWYGYTF. As DNA, the CDR3 is TGTGCCAGCAGCCCATCATTCCTACAGGGGTGGTGGTATGGCTACACCTTC. The chain recombines TRBV7-9 with TRBJ1-2, with 7 bases aligning to TRBD1. J lost 5 bases, V lost 5 bases, and 17 bases had no gene match. CDR3 length: 17 residues. Germline V lookup: CDR1 SEHNR, CDR2 FQNEAQ (reference sequence).

This chain links TRBV6-1 with TRBJ2-3; D may correspond to TRBD1 or TRBD2 (6 bases each). The CDR3 is 14 amino acids. V lost 10 bases to trimming and J lost 2 bases, with 16 bases between them. CDR1 MNHNS and CDR2 SASEGT come from the germline V gene. The CDR3 DNA sequence: TGTGCCACTCACCTCGGGGGCGTCACAGATACGCAGTATTTT. Translating gives CATHLGGVTDTQYF.

CDR3 bases: TGTGCCAGCAGCCAAAACATCAGGGCGTTTACTGGAAACACCATATATTTT. Residues: CASSQNIRAFTGNTIYF. The chain carries TRBV7-2 and TRBJ1-3; possibly TRBD1 for D (5 bases). Between the trimmed V and J ends, which lost 5 bases and 2 bases, there was a span of 19 bases. CDR1 is SGHTA, CDR2 FQGNSA, per germline. This CDR3 has 17 residues.